This TCR beta chain is drawn from a study of neurological immune-mediated disorders. Remarks on this clonotype: This may arise from a read error, as a much more abundant clone is one base away.

The method for making cDNA was 5'RACE, and it used 10-nucleotide random UMIs. In TCRdb, the 5' RACE reads were re-called with MiXCR into one record per CDR3 protein. This table holds tens of thousands of distinct CDR3 sequences, about 9.5% found once. The TCR was taken from a man in his forties or fifties in good health. Material for sequencing was PBMCs.

DNA of the CDR3: TGTGTCAGCAGCGCCGCAGAGAACACTGAAGCTTTCTTT. This codes for CVSSAAENTEAFF. The chain couples TRBV7-6 to TRBJ1-1; D ambiguous. The CDR3 has 13 residues. The germline V gene has CDR1 SGHVS and CDR2 FNYEAQ.